These 3 T cell receptor beta chains were sequenced from one sample in a study of blood T cell repertoires in COVID-19. The table came from immunoSEQ multiplex PCR; TCRdb's copy has only in-frame clones and leaves some out. This table holds fewer than 60,000 clones, more than 80% found once. Material for sequencing was peripheral blood. The source of these receptors is a man in his sixties with COVID-19, enrolled during active disease.

The chain has TRBV4-2 and TRBJ2-3; 7 nucleotides align to TRBD2. Germline V lookup: CDR1 LGHNA, CDR2 YNFKEQ. V lost 8 bases to trimming and J lost 3 bases; unmatched junction nucleotides: 8. This CDR3 comprises 14 residues. The chain's CDR3 is CASGGGISTDTQYF. The CDR3 DNA reads as TGTGCCAGCGGGGGGGGAATATCGACAGATACGCAGTATTTT.

V is TRBV2 and J is TRBJ2-3, with D uncertain. Germline-derived CDR1 and CDR2 are SNHLY and FYNNEI. Deletions cut 6 bases from V and 2 bases from J, with 15 bases between. The CDR3 extends over 15 amino acids. The DNA for the CDR3 is TGTGCCAGCAGGGCCTTAACTAAGACCACAGATACGCAGTATTTT. This encodes CASRALTKTTDTQYF.

The genes are TRBV6-5 and TRBJ1-3, with D tentatively TRBD1 (6 bases). The CDR3 loop spans 14 amino acids. The V end lost 7 bases, the J end lost 4 bases, and 14 bases lay between the germline ends. Germline lookup yields CDR1 MNHEY and CDR2 SVGAGI. The DNA for the CDR3 is TGTGCCAGCAAGCCCCCAGGGGTCGGAAACACCATATATTTT. This codes for CASKPPGVGNTIYF.